These 2 T cell receptor beta chains originate from one sample sequenced in a study of T cell responses to AZD1222 COVID-19 vaccine. Libraries were prepared by immunoSEQ multiplex PCR; TCRdb keeps only in-frame clonotypes and omits some of them. Among 80,000 to 100,000 clones listed, under 95% were seen once. The input for sequencing was peripheral blood, taken 28 days after the second AZD1222 dose. The receptors originated from an adult who received the AZD1222 COVID-19 vaccine.

The chain has TRBV27 and TRBJ2-2; 7 nucleotides line up with TRBD2. The trim removed 0 bases at V and 6 bases at J, leaving 4 bases unmatched. The CDR3 consists of 15 residues. From germline, CDR1 is MNHEY and CDR2 SMNVEV (reference sequence). CDR3 in DNA: TGTGCCAGCAGTTTATCAGGCGGGAGCGCCGGGGAGCTGTTTTTT. Its translation is CASSLSGGSAGELFF.

The CDR3 region has the DNA TGTGCCAGCAGCTCCCAGGGGGCGAAGAACACTGAAGCTTTCTTT. Encoded protein: CASSSQGAKNTEAFF. The gene calls are TRBV7-9 and TRBJ1-1; the match to TRBD1 covers 8 bases. There are 15 residues in the CDR3. The germline CDR1 and CDR2 sequences are SEHNR and FQNEAQ (reference sequence). V was pared by 4 bases and J by 1 base, with 5 bases of the junction left unmatched.